Presented here are 16 T cell receptor beta chains from one specimen sequenced in a study of molecular identifiers for immune sequencing clone quantification. TCRdb re-called the PCR reads through MiXCR, storing one row per CDR3 protein. The sample lists some 10,000 distinct CDR3 sequences; approximately 19% were seen once. Sequenced: naive CD8+ T cells from blood, with Jurkat cell RNA spiked in. Subset: FACS-sorted CD8+CD4-CCR7+CD45RA+ naive T cells. These receptor sequences come from a human donor in good health. Some libraries in this study had Jurkat cell RNA spiked in.

There are a few counts of this clonotype. V usage is TRBV19 and J usage is TRBJ1-2; D unresolved. V was cut by 7 bases and J by 2 bases, with 17 bases left in between. CDR3 length: 15 residues. The germline V gene encodes CDR1 LNHDA and CDR2 SQIVND (reference sequence). DNA for the CDR3: TGTGCCAGTATCCCGCACAGTGCCCTAAACTATGGCTACACCTTC. Protein: CASIPHSALNYGYTF.

This clonotype is categorized as medium-sized (0.01 to 0.1%). The chain is built from TRBV13 and TRBJ2-5; D is unclear. Germline CDR1 is PRHDT and CDR2 is FYEKMQ (reference sequence). Trimming pared 5 bases from V and 1 base from J, leaving 11 bases between. The CDR3 covers 14 residues. CDR3 DNA sequence: TGTGCCAGCAGCCAACCCGACGTCCAAGAGACCCAGTACTTC. The encoded protein is CASSQPDVQETQYF.

With respect to this clonotype: One end of the junction does not line up with germline, which may come from a read error. This rearrangement joins TRBV3-1 to TRBJ2-3; 12 bases match TRBD2. The CDR3 extends over 18 amino acids. Germline loops: CDR1 LGHDT, CDR2 YNNKEL (reference sequence). Here the CDR3 reads CASGHTGTSGFFTDTQYF. The CDR3 DNA is TGTGCCAGCGGCCATACGGGGACTAGCGGGTTTTTCACAGATACGCAGTATTTT.

In its sample, this clonotype ranks as medium-sized. The rearrangement joins TRBV25-1 to TRBJ2-7, with D possibly matching TRBD2 (6 bases). The CDR3 is 14 residues long. The V and J ends lost 4 bases and 2 bases respectively, with 12 bases between them. Germline V gene lookup returns CDR1 MGHDK and CDR2 SYGVNS. The CDR3 reads CASSGGDGPYEQYF. The CDR3 nucleotides read TGTGCCAGCAGTGGGGGGGACGGTCCCTACGAGCAGTACTTC.

This chain links TRBV18 with TRBJ1-3; the D is unclear. There are 17 residues in the CDR3. Germline loops: CDR1 KGHSH, CDR2 LQKENI. Trimming stripped 0 bases from V and 7 bases from J, with 19 bases between. CDR3 bases: TGTGCCAGCTCACCACCGCTCGGGGTTAAGGATGGGAACACCATATATTTT. The encoded protein is CASSPPLGVKDGNTIYF. The full variable domain, with the rest looked up from reference TRBV18 and TRBJ1-3, is NAGVMQNPRHLVRRRGQEARLRCSPMKGHSHVYWYRQLPEEGLKFMVYLQKENIIDESGMPKERFSAEFPKEGPSILRIQQVVRGDSAAYFCASSPPLGVKDGNTIYFGEGSWLTVV.

This clonotype appeared many times. V usage is TRBV27 and J usage is TRBJ1-5; D remains ambiguous. Trimming left V 2 bases short and J 0 bases short, with 5 bases between. The CDR3 loop spans 14 amino acids. Looked up from germline, CDR1 is MNHEY and CDR2 is SMNVEV (reference sequence). The CDR3 sequence: CASSLKVSNQPQHF. As DNA, the CDR3 is TGTGCCAGCAGTTTAAAGGTTAGCAATCAGCCCCAGCATTTT.

This clonotype was recorded many times. The chain is built from TRBV9 and TRBJ2-7, with TRBD2 matching 7 bases. The CDR3 totals 14 residues. V shed 0 bases and J 2 bases; nucleotides not matched to a gene: 2. CDR1 and CDR2 (germline): SGDLS, YYNGEE. Written as DNA, the CDR3 is TGTGCCAGCAGCGTAGGCGGGGGAGCCTACGAGCAGTACTTC. It codes for CASSVGGGAYEQYF.

Turning to this clonotype: This could be a read error, since a much larger clone is one nucleotide away. Lacking the conserved final phenylalanine or tryptophan, this CDR3 likely reflects a read error. The CDR3 protein is CASWVRPPHNNEQFC. The CDR3 nucleotides read TGTGCCAGCTGGGTGAGACCCCCCCACAACAATGAGCAGTTCTGC. This chain connects TRBV3-1 to TRBJ2-1; D call uncertain. The CDR3 is 15 amino acids. CDR1 is LGHDT, CDR2 YNNKEL, per germline (reference sequence). Deletions cut 8 bases from V and 5 bases from J, with 19 bases between.

By frequency in the sample, this clonotype is medium-sized. The V call is TRBV7-9, the J call TRBJ2-3, with 10 bases lining up with TRBD1. The CDR3 extends over 13 amino acids. The V and J ends lost 11 bases and 4 bases, in that order; junction bases with no gene match: 6. The germline gives CDR1 SEHNR, CDR2 FQNEAQ (reference sequence). The CDR3 loop reads CAGTTGGPDTQYF. The DNA for the CDR3 is TGTGCCGGGACGACAGGGGGCCCAGATACGCAGTATTTT.

At least ten counts were recorded for this clonotype. The V call is TRBV7-9, the J call TRBJ2-4; 10 bases line up with TRBD2. V shed 4 bases, J shed 8 bases, and the junction held 8 bases outside the gene matches. CDR3 length: 15 residues. CDR1 and CDR2 from the germline V gene are SEHNR and FQNEAQ (reference sequence). CDR3 DNA sequence: TGTGCCAGCAGCTCCGAGCGGGAGGGCCGGTACATTCAGTACTTC. Protein: CASSSEREGRYIQYF.

Within the sample, this clonotype is medium-sized (0.01 to 0.1%). The gene calls are TRBV7-9 and TRBJ2-3; D might be TRBD2 (6 bases). The CDR3 runs 16 residues. The V end lost 5 bases, the J end lost 3 bases, and 18 bases lay between the germline ends. Germline CDR1 and CDR2: SEHNR and FQNEAQ (reference sequence). CDR3 sequence (DNA): TGTGCCAGCAGCCCCGGAGGGGAGGTCGAAACAGATACGCAGTATTTT. Its translation is CASSPGGEVETDTQYF.

As for this clonotype: One base away lies a much larger clone, so this may be a sequencing read error. V is TRBV20-1 and J is TRBJ2-7, with unresolved D. Germline V gives CDR1 DFQATT, CDR2 SNEGSKA (reference sequence). The CDR3 is made up of 13 amino acids. The CDR3 DNA follows: TGCAGGGCTAGAGTTTTGGCCTACCCAGAGCAGTACTTC. Translated: CRARVLAYPEQYF.

This clonotype counts as medium-sized. The chain combines TRBV7-6 with TRBJ2-2; D is tentatively TRBD1 or TRBD2 (5 bases each). This CDR3 comprises 13 residues. With 1 base removed from V and 6 bases from J, the gap between germline ends came to 6 bases. Germline V gene sequence: CDR1 SGHVS, CDR2 FNYEAQ. The CDR3 coding sequence is TGTGCCAGCAGCTTAGTGGGGGCCGGGGAGCTGTTTTTT. It encodes CASSLVGAGELFF. The whole variable domain, remainder taken from reference TRBV7-6 and TRBJ2-2, is GAGVSQSPRYKVTKRGQDVALRCDPISGHVSLYWYRQALGQGPEFLTYFNYEAQQDKSGLPNDRFSAERPEGSISTLTIQRTEQRDSAMYRCASSLVGAGELFFGEGSRLTVL.

Relative to its sample, this clonotype is medium-sized. The chain recombines TRBV9 with TRBJ1-4, with TRBD1 identical over 8 bases. J was trimmed by 2 bases and V by 8 bases; bases with no gene match: 5. There are 14 residues in the CDR3. Germline lookup yields CDR1 SGDLS and CDR2 YYNGEE. The CDR3 loop reads CARRRTGTNEKLFF. The CDR3 DNA sequence: TGTGCCAGGAGGAGGACAGGGACTAATGAAAAACTGTTTTTT.

Within the sample, this clonotype is medium-sized. The chain links TRBV5-1 to TRBJ2-3; D gene ambiguous. V gave up 3 bases and J gave up 2 bases, with 13 bases separating them. CDR3 length: 15 residues. Germline values: CDR1 SGHRS, CDR2 YFSETQ. CDR3 residues: CASSSGAPFTDTQYF. The DNA for the CDR3 is TGCGCCAGCAGCTCCGGAGCCCCTTTCACAGATACGCAGTATTTT.

This clonotype counts as medium-sized. This rearrangement joins TRBV7-2 to TRBJ2-7; D is unresolved. The CDR3 runs to 12 residues. The V end was cut by 5 bases, the J end by 2 bases, with 7 bases between. Germline V gene sequence: CDR1 SGHTA, CDR2 FQGNSA. As DNA, the CDR3 is TGTGCCAGCAGCCTTACCCCCTACGAGCAGTACTTC. The encoded protein is CASSLTPYEQYF.